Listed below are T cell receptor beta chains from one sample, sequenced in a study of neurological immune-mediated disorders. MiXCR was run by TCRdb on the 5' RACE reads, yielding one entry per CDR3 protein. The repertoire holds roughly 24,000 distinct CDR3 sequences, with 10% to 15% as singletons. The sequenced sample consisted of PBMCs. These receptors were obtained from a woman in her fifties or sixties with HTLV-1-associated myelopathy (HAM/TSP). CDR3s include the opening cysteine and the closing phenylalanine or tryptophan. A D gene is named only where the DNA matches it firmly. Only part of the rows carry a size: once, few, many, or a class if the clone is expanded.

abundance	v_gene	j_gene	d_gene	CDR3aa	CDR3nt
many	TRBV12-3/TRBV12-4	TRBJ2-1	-	CASSLWQGDNEQFF	TGTGCCAGCAGTTTGTGGCAGGGAGACAATGAGCAGTTCTTC
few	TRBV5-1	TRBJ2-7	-	CASSLGTGLSPEQYF	TGCGCCAGCAGCTTAGGAACCGGGCTAAGCCCTGAGCAGTACTTC
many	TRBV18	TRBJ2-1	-	CASSRRDTHNEQFF	TGTGCCAGCTCACGCCGGGACACCCACAATGAGCAGTTCTTC
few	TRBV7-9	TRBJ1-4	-	CASSFTTLSNEKLFF	TGTGCCAGCAGCTTTACGACTCTGAGTAATGAAAAACTGTTTTTT
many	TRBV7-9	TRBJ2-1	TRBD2	CAKQREGLGNEQFF	TGTGCCAAACAGCGGGAGGGCCTTGGCAATGAGCAGTTCTTC
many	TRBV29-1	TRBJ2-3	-	CSSAGLLSTDTQYF	TGCAGCTCGGCGGGACTCCTTAGCACAGATACGCAGTATTTT
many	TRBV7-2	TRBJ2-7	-	CASTHTPGFAEQYF	TGTGCCAGCACCCATACCCCTGGTTTCGCCGAGCAGTACTTC
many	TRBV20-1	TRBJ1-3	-	CSASPGRFGNTIYF	TGCAGTGCTAGTCCAGGGCGATTTGGAAACACCATATATTTT
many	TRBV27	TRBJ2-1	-	CASSPLAVRVNNEQFF	TGTGCCAGCAGTCCCCTTGCGGTACGAGTTAACAATGAGCAGTTCTTC
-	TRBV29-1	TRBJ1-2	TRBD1	CSVEGLTTGPGGYTF	TGCAGCGTTGAAGGACTAACGACAGGGCCTGGTGGCTACACCTTC
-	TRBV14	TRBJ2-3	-	CASSQALRGSTDTQYF	TGTGCCAGCAGCCAGGCATTGAGAGGGAGCACAGATACGCAGTATTTT
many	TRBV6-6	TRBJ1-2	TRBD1	CASSLLKDRGYKGYGYTF	TGTGCCAGCAGCCTATTGAAGGACAGGGGATATAAAGGCTATGGCTACACCTTC
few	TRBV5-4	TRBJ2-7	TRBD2	CASSLGLAGDAYEQYF	TGTGCCAGCAGCTTGGGGCTAGCGGGGGACGCCTACGAGCAGTACTTC
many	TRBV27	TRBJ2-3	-	CASSPRFGTDTQYF	TGTGCCAGCAGTCCCCGATTTGGCACAGATACGCAGTATTTT
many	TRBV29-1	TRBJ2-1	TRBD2	CSVQSGRGGNEQFF	TGCAGCGTTCAGAGCGGGAGAGGGGGCAATGAGCAGTTCTTC
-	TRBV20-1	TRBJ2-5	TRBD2	CSARDGTTQETQYF	TGCAGTGCTAGAGATGGGACTACCCAAGAGACCCAGTACTTC
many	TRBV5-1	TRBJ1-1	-	CASSAEGWGTNTEAFF	TGCGCCAGCAGCGCTGAGGGTTGGGGGACGAACACTGAAGCTTTCTTT
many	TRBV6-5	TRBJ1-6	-	CASSPWTDSPLHF	TGTGCCAGCAGTCCCTGGACAGATTCACCCCTCCACTTT
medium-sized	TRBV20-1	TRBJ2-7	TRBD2	CSASSFGTSGYEQYF	TGCAGTGCTTCGTCATTTGGGACTAGCGGTTACGAGCAGTACTTC
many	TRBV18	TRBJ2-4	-	CASSPGRTKNIQYF	TGTGCCAGCTCACCAGGCAGAACTAAAAACATTCAGTACTTC
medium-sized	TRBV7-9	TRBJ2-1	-	CASSLSGGSREQFF	TGTGCCAGCAGCTTAAGTGGGGGGAGTCGGGAGCAGTTCTTC
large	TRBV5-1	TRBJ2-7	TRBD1	CASSLLPGTATYEQYF	TGCGCCAGCAGCTTGCTCCCCGGGACAGCAACCTACGAGCAGTACTTC
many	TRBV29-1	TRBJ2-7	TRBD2	CSVGWVSGGDLPYEQYF	TGCAGCGTTGGTTGGGTTTCGGGGGGAGATTTACCCTACGAGCAGTACTTC
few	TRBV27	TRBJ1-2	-	CASGPPGLGGGLRYGYTF	TGTGCCAGCGGCCCGCCGGGACTAGGGGGAGGCTTACGTTATGGCTACACCTTC
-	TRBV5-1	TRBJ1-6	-	CASSFYICSATTGTENSPLHF	-